The sequence of this TCR beta chain was determined in a study of cytomegalovirus exposure and HLA in healthy donors. Whole-study results and caveats: Previous analysis showed most TCR beta V segments were productive about 90% or about 30% of the time. When a later analysis was performed, an Asian-associated ancestry cluster reportedly had fewer N-insertions than the roughly 630-donor mean.

The PCR contained 60 Vbeta and 13 Jbeta primers. Authors' analysis steps: About 11 million shared chains were among the approximately 80 million unique TCR beta chains that a later analysis counted. The data were produced by immunoSEQ multiplex PCR, yet TCRdb's version contains in-frame clones alone and is incomplete. That table furnishes V, J and clone size, whereas the DNA furnished D and trimming. The sample lists 150,000 to 200,000 clones; 77% were seen once. Per germline, CDR1 LNHDA and CDR2 SQIVND (reference sequence). CDR3 length: 16 residues. V was pared by 9 bases and J by 0 bases, with 8 bases of the junction left unmatched. Worth noting for this clone: The antigen is not known.

This receptor was obtained from a man aged 30 to 39 in good health and CMV-seropositive. Sequencing was performed on PBMCs. The rearrangement uses TRBV19 and TRBJ1-5, with TRBD1 matching over 10 bases. CDR3 protein: CASKGQGLYSNQPQHF. In nucleotides, the CDR3 is TGTGCCAGCAAGGGACAGGGGCTTTATAGCAATCAGCCCCAGCATTTT.